This T cell receptor beta chain derives from a study of blood T cell repertoires in COVID-19. Across the study: The cDNA or gDNA used as material had been derived from T cells, B-cell-depleted T cells, or PBMCs.

Profiling relied on immunoSEQ multiplex PCR, and the TCRdb table lists in-frame clones only, not all of them. The sample lists 320,000 or so clones; around 90% were seen once. The study recruited people aged 18 to 89 years across approximately 24 US areas. Participant-given clinical history determined each cohort assignment. The CDR3 is 15 residues long. V gave up 5 bases and J gave up 3 bases; unmatched junction bases: 3. Germline CDR1 is SNHLY and CDR2 is FYNNEI. The V call is TRBV2, the J call TRBJ2-3; 12 nucleotides agree with TRBD2. This sequence originates from a young man who had recovered from COVID-19. The specimen was PBMCs or T cells enriched from blood (not recorded which). This chain's CDR3 is CASSRTSGDTDTQYF. Written as DNA, the CDR3 is TGTGCCAGCAGTCGGACTAGCGGGGATACAGATACGCAGTATTTT.